The sequence of this TCR beta chain was determined in a study of T cell repertoires and Cas9 in healthy adults (dated by TCRdb to 2016 to 2019). Broadly, across the study: Within the CD4 and CD8 compartments, SpCas9-reactive T cells were assessed for multi-effector potency, cytotoxicity and lineage determination. The study looked at preexisting T cell immunity to the Streptococcus pyogenes Cas9 nuclease (SpCas9), which is used in CRISPR gene editing. What the work shows at the level of the full study, not this receptor alone: Proliferation and function of SpCas9-reactive effector T cells were reported to be mitigated in vitro by SpCas9-reactive regulatory T cells.

Healthy humans were used as donors in the study. On this clone: The clone's antigen remains unknown. One base away there is no much larger clone; base qualities are not given.

The V end gives up 6 bases and the J end 9 bases, leaving 14 bases in the junction not matched to a gene. Measured from the cysteine to the phenylalanine, the CDR3 is 16 residues long. Solely the CDR3 DNA is kept, with 48 bases framed from the first base. CDR1 LNHDA and CDR2 SQIVND are derived from the germline V gene (reference sequence). Library preparation used the immunoSEQ multiplex PCR assay. TCRdb holds this immuneACCESS table with in-frame rearrangements only. Some clones are missing; in checked studies, unresolved V genes explain under half, and the rest has no known cause. The sample has tens of thousands of clones on record, roughly 92% of them singletons. About 0.87% of the sample belongs to the ten largest clones.

The chain is encoded by TRBV19 joined to TRBJ2-1; TRBD2 agrees with 10 junctional bases. This clonotype was sampled from a human donor in good health. The sequenced sample was CD4+ effector T cells (CD127+, CD25-, CD137-, CD154-) from PBMCs; culture status not recorded. The bases read TGTGCCAGTAGCCCTCAAGCGGGAGGGCCCACGGCTGAGCAGTTCTTC. It is translated as CASSPQAGGPTAEQFF.